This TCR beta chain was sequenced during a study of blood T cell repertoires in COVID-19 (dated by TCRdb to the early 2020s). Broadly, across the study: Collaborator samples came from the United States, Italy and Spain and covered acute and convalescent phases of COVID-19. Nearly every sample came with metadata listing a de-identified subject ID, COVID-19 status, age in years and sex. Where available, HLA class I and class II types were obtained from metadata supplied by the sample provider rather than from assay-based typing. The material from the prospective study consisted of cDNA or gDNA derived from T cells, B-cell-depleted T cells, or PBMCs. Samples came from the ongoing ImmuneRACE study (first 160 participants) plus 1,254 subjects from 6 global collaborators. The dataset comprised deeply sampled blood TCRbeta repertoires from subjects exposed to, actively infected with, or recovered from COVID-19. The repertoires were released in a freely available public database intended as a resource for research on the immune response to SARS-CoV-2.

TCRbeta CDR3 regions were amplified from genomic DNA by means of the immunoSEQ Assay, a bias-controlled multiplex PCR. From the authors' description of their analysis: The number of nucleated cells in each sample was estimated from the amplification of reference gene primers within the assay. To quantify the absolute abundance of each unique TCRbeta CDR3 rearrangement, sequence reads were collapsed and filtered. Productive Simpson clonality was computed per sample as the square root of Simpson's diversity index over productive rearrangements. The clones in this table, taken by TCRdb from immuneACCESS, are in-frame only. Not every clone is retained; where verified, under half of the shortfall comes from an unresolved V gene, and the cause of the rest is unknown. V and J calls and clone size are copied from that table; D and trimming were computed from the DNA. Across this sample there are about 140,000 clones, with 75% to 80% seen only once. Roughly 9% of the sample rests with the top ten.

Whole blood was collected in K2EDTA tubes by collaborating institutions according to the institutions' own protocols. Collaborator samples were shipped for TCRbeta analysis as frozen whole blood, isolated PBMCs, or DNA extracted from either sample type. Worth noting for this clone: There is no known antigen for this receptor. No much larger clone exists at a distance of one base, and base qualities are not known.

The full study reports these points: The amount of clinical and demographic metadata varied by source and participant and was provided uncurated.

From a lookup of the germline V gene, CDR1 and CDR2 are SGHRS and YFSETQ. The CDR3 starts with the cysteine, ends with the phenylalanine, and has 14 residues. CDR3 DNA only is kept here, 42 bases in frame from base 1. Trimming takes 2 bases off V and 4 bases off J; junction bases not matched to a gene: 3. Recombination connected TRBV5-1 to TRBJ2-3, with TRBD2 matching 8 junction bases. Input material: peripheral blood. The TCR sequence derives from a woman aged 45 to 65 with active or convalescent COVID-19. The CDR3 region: CASSFSGIADTQYF. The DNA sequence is TGCGCCAGCAGCTTTAGCGGGATCGCAGATACGCAGTATTTT.